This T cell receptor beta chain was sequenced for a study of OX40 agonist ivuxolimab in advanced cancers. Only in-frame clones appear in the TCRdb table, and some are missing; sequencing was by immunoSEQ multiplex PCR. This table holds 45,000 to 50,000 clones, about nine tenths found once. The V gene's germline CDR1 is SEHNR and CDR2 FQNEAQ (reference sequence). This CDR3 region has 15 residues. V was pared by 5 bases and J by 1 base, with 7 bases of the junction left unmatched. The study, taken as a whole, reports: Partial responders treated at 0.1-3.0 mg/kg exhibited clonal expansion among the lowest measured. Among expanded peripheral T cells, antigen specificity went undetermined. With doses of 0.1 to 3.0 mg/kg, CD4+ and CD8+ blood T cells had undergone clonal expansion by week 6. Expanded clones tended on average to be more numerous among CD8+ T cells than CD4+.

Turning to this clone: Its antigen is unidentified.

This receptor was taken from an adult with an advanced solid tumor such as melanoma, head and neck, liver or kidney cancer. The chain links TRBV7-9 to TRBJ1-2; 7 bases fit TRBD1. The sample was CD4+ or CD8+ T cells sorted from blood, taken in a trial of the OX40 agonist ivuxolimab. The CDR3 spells CASSLSGDSNYGYTF. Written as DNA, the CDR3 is TGTGCCAGCAGCCTCTCGGGGGACAGTAACTATGGCTACACCTTC.